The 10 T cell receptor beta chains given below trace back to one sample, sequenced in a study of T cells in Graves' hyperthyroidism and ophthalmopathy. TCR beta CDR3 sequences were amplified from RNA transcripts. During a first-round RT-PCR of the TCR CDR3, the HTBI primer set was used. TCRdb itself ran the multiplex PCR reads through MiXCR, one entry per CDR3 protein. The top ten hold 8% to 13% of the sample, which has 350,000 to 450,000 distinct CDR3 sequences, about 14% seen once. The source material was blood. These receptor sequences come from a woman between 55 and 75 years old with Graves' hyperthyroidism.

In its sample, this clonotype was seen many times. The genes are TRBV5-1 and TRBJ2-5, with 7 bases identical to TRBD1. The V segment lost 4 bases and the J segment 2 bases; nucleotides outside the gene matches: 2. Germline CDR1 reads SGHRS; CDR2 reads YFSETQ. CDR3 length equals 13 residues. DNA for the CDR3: TGCGCCAGCAGCGGGGACAGACAAGAGACCCAGTACTTC. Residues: CASSGDRQETQYF.

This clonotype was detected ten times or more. In DNA form, the CDR3 reads TGCGCCAGCAGCTTGGCAACGACTAGCGGGAGCACAGATACGCAGTATTTT. Its translation: CASSLATTSGSTDTQYF. The rearrangement uses TRBV5-1 and TRBJ2-3; 10 nucleotides line up with TRBD2. J was trimmed by 0 bases and V by 0 bases; bases with no gene match: 4. The CDR3 is made up of 17 amino acids. Germline V gene lookup returns CDR1 SGHRS and CDR2 YFSETQ.

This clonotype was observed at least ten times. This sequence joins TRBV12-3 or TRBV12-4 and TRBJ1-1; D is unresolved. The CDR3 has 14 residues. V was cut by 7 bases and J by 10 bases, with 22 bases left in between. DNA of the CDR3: TGTGCCAGCACCACCGTCCCCTTGGGATCTGGAGCTTTCTTT. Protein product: CASTTVPLGSGAFF.

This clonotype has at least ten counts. The CDR3 loop is CASSLGLAGRGQETQYF. The CDR3 DNA reads as TGTGCCAGCAGCTTAGGGCTAGCGGGCCGGGGGCAAGAGACCCAGTACTTC. V gene TRBV7-9 combines with J gene TRBJ2-5; 8 bases are a match to TRBD2. Losses at the gene ends were 1 base for V and 2 bases for J; bases not matched to a gene: 9. Germline V lookup: CDR1 SEHNR, CDR2 FQNEAQ (reference sequence). There are 17 residues in the CDR3.

CDR3 sequence (DNA): TGTGCCAGCAGCTTAGCGCCCAAAGAGACCCAGTACTTC. Translated, it gives CASSLAPKETQYF. The chain combines TRBV7-3 with TRBJ2-5; the D is unclear. The CDR3 covers 13 residues. V lost 2 bases, J lost 3 bases, and 7 bases lay in between. Per the germline V gene, CDR1 is SGHTA and CDR2 is FQGTGA.

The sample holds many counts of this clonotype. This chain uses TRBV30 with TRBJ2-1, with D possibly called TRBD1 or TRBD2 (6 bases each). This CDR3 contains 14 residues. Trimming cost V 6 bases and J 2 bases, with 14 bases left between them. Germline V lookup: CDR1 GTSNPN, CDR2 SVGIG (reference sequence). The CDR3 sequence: CACSRGETYNEQFF. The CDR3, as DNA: TGTGCCTGTTCTAGGGGGGAAACCTACAATGAGCAGTTCTTC.

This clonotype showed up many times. CDR3 sequence: CASRMASGAYEQYF. Written as DNA, the CDR3 is TGTGCCAGCAGAATGGCTAGCGGAGCCTACGAGCAGTACTTC. V usage is TRBV2 and J usage is TRBJ2-7, with 7 nucleotides matching TRBD2. The V segment lost 6 bases and the J segment 2 bases; nucleotides outside the gene matches: 7. The CDR3 extends over 14 amino acids. Germline-derived CDR1 and CDR2 are SNHLY and FYNNEI. Looking up the rest from reference TRBV2 and TRBJ2-7 gives the full variable domain: EPEVTQTPSHQVTQMGQEVILRCVPISNHLYFYWYRQILGQKVEFLVSFYNNEISEKSEIFDDQFSVERPDGSNFTLKIRSTKLEDSAMYFCASRMASGAYEQYFGPGTRLTVT.

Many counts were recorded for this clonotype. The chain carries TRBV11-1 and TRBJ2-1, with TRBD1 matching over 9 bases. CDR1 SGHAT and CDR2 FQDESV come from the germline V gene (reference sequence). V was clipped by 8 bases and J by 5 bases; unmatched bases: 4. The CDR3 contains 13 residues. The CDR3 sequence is CASRWTGDNEQFF. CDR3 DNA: TGTGCCAGCCGCTGGACAGGGGACAATGAGCAGTTCTTC.

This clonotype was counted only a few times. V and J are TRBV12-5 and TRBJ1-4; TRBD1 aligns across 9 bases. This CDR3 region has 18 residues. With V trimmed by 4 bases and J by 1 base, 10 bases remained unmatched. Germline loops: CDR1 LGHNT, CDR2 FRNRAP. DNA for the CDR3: TGTGCTAGTGGTTCGGGACCGGGACAGGGAGGAACTAATGAAAAACTGTTTTTT. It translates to CASGSGPGQGGTNEKLFF.

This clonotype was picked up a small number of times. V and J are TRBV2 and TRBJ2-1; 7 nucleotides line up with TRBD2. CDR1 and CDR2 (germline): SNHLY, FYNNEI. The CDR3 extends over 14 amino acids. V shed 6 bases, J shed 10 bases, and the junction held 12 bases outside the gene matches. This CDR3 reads CASRRGLAETEQFF. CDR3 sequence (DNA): TGTGCCAGCAGGCGCGGGCTAGCGGAAACGGAGCAGTTCTTC.